This T cell receptor beta chain is from a study of blood T cell repertoires in COVID-19. Study details: COVID-19 samples collected from the United States, Italy and Spain covered acute and convalescent phases.

Assay used: immunoSEQ multiplex PCR; TCRdb lists only in-frame clones, some missing. The profile shows around 250,000 clones, about 87% of them singletons. Unmatched junction bases numbered 10, after V lost 7 bases and J lost 6 bases. The CDR3 loop spans 14 amino acids. Germline loops: CDR1 LNHDA, CDR2 SQIVND (reference sequence). V is TRBV19 and J is TRBJ2-3; 7 bases align to TRBD2. The clonotype was recovered from a human donor in a cohort sampled during active COVID-19. The sequenced sample consisted of peripheral blood. The CDR3 protein is CASNLGTTGDTQYF. The CDR3 DNA reads as TGTGCCAGTAATCTCGGGACTACCGGCGATACGCAGTATTTT. Complete variable domain (other parts from reference TRBV19 and TRBJ2-3): DGGITQSPKYLFRKEGQNVTLSCEQNLNHDAMYWYRQDPGQGLRLIYYSQIVNDFQKGDIAEGYSVSREKKESFPLTVTSAQKNPTAFYLCASNLGTTGDTQYFGPGTRLTVL.